Following are 17 T cell receptor beta chains from one sample sequenced in a study of tumor and adjacent non-tumor tissue in lung cancer. No cell sorting was done before RNA was extracted from the tissue. More than 3 cm separated this lung sample from the edge of the tumor. TCRbeta libraries were built with three rounds of nested PCR, modified from ARM-PCR. One entry per CDR3 protein, called by TCRdb with MiXCR from the multiplex PCR reads. This repertoire shows under 95,000 distinct CDR3 sequences, approximately 81% found once; its top ten account for about half. The sequenced sample was distant non-tumor lung tissue. Every receptor here comes from a man aged 60 to 69 with non-small cell lung cancer.

This clonotype came up once. The junction and the germline gene differ at one end; a read error may be behind it. This chain connects TRBV11-2 to TRBJ2-6; TRBD2 matches at 7 bases. There are 18 residues in the CDR3. Germline CDR1 and CDR2: SGHAT and FQNNGV. The CDR3 region is CASSPTGGGAIGANVVTF. The CDR3 DNA follows: TGTGCCAGCAGTCCAACTGGCGGGGGAGCCATTGGGGCCAACGTCGTGACTTTC. The whole variable domain, filled in from reference TRBV11-2 and TRBJ2-6, reads EAGVAQSPRYKIIEKRQSVAFWCNPISGHATLYWYQQILGQGPKLLIQFQNNGVVDDSQLPKDRFSAERLKGVDSTLKIQPAKLEDSAVYLCASSPTGGGAIGANVVTFGAGSRLTVL.

Of note for this clonotype: One end of the junction does not line up with germline, which may come from a read error. The V gene is TRBV4-3, the J gene TRBJ1-2, with 9 bases fitting TRBD1. The length of the CDR3 is 17 residues. In germline, CDR1 is LGHNA, CDR2 YSLEER. CDR3: CASSQEGQGSSEYGYTF. The CDR3 DNA reads TGCGCCAGCAGTCAAGAGGGACAGGGTTCATCGGAGTATGGCTACACCTTC.

With regard to this clonotype: With a much larger clone just one base away, this may be a read error. The J gene is TRBJ1-5, the V gene TRBV11-2; no definite D call. Germline V gene sequence: CDR1 SGHAT, CDR2 FQNNGV. The length of the CDR3 is 13 residues. DNA of the CDR3: TGTGCCAGCATCTTAGATGTAAAGCAGCCCCAGCATTTT. Translating it yields CASILDVKQPQHF.

Points on this clonotype: This may come from a read error, since a much larger clone is one base off. The rearrangement joins TRBV7-8 to TRBJ1-5; D is possibly TRBD1 (5 bases). The CDR3 is 15 residues long. Germline V lookup: CDR1 SGHVS, CDR2 FQNEAQ. The CDR3 coding sequence is TGTGCCGGCAGCTTAACCAAAGGGGACAATCAGCCCCAGCATTTT. Protein: CAGSLTKGDNQPQHF.

Concerning this clonotype itself: An end of the junction does not agree with germline; a read error may underlie this. This chain links TRBV11-3 with TRBJ1-1, with D maybe TRBD1 (6 bases). The CDR3 extends over 14 amino acids. The V gene's germline CDR1 is SGHNT and CDR2 YENEEA. CDR3 nucleotide sequence: TGTCCCAGTATCACACAGGGACGAAACACTGAAGCTTTCTTT. This sequence encodes CPSITQGRNTEAFF.

As for this clonotype: One end of the junction varies from germline; a read error may be responsible. This sequence joins TRBV6-5 and TRBJ2-5, with D perhaps given as TRBD1 or TRBD2 (5 bases each). Per germline, CDR1 MNHEY and CDR2 SVGAGI. The CDR3 totals 15 residues. The CDR3 spells CASSYQGRYQETHYF. The CDR3, as DNA: TGTGCCAGCAGTTACCAGGGACGGTACCAAGAAACCCACTATTTC.

Points on this clonotype: At one of its ends the junction is not consistent with the germline gene, which may arise from a read error. This rearrangement joins TRBV24-1 to TRBJ1-5, with D unclear. CDR3 length: 14 amino acids. CDR1 and CDR2 from the germline V gene are KGHDR and SFDVKD. Written as DNA, the CDR3 is TGTGTCACCAGTGAAGGTTCTAGCAATCAGCCCGAGCATTTT. This encodes CVTSEGSSNQPEHF.

Notes on this clonotype: A much larger clone differs from this one at a single base, so this may be a read error. The chain combines TRBV6-2 or TRBV6-3 with TRBJ2-3; D is undetermined. V lost 2 bases to trimming and J lost 4 bases, with 4 bases between them. The CDR3 has 12 amino acids. In germline, CDR1 is MNHEY, CDR2 SVGEGT. CDR3 nucleotides: TGTGCCAGCAGTTACGGGTCAGATACGCAGTATTTT. Translating gives CASSYGSDTQYF.

To note about this clonotype: The junction and the germline gene differ at one end; a read error may be behind it. The genes are TRBV20-1 and TRBJ2-1; TRBD2 is a possible D gene (6 bases). CDR1 is DFQATT, CDR2 SNEGSKA, per germline (reference sequence). The CDR3 runs 15 residues. The CDR3 region has the DNA TGCAGTACTAGAATCGCTAGCGAGACCGTAGGTGAGCAGTTCTTC. The encoded protein is CSTRIASETVGEQFF.

In regard to this clonotype: Sequence at one end of the junction differs from germline and may be a read error. This sequence joins TRBV11-1 and TRBJ2-1; a possible D gene is TRBD2 (5 bases). The CDR3 is 17 residues long. CDR1 is SGHAT, CDR2 FQDESV, per germline (reference sequence). The CDR3 region is CVSGLSRLAGGNNEQFF. The CDR3 DNA sequence: TGTGTCAGCGGCTTATCTCGGCTAGCTGGAGGCAACAATGAGCAGTTCTTC.

Concerning this clonotype itself: Given the absence of the conserved phenylalanine or tryptophan at the CDR3 end, a read error is likely. The V and J genes are TRBV19 and TRBJ2-1; 11 bases fit TRBD2. Germline V CDR1 and CDR2: LNHDA, SQIVND (reference sequence). The CDR3 extends over 17 amino acids. The trim removed 11 bases at V and 4 bases at J, leaving 16 bases unmatched. CDR3: CASQETSGTPGYNEQFS. In DNA, the CDR3 is TGTGCCTCCCAAGAGACTAGCGGGACCCCAGGTTACAATGAGCAGTTCTCG.

This clonotype showed up just a few times. This could be a read error, since a much larger clone is one nucleotide away. The chain joins TRBV20-1 to TRBJ2-1, with D tentatively TRBD2 (5 bases). This CDR3 is built from 13 residues. CDR1 DFQATT and CDR2 SNEGSKA come from the germline V gene (reference sequence). CDR3 sequence (DNA): TGCAGTGTTAGAGATAGCGCGCGTCCCGAGCAGTTCTTC. Its translation is CSVRDSARPEQFF.

The rearrangement joins TRBV6-5 to TRBJ1-5; maybe TRBD1 (5 bases). CDR1 is MNHEY, CDR2 SVGAGI, per germline. The CDR3 extends over 18 amino acids. The ends were cut back, 6 bases at V and 2 bases at J, with 23 bases in the middle. The CDR3 region is CASSLSPMGGEGNQPQHF. The CDR3 nucleotides read TGTGCCAGCAGCCTATCGCCGATGGGAGGGGAGGGCAATCAGCCCCAGCATTTT.

Comment on this clonotype: Compared with germline, one end of the junction differs, possibly owing to a read error. The chain combines TRBV6-1 with TRBJ2-1, with a possible D match to TRBD2 (6 bases). The CDR3 has 14 residues. Per germline, CDR1 MNHNS and CDR2 SASEGT. Here the CDR3 reads CASSEGDSYNEQFF. CDR3 in DNA: TGTGCCAGCAGTGAGGGGGACTCTTACAATGAGCAATTCTTC.

In this sample, this clonotype turned up once. The germline gene is not matched at one end of the junction; a read error may be the cause. The chain employs TRBV10-2 and TRBJ1-1; no clear D. CDR1 and CDR2 from the germline V gene are WSHSY and SAAADI. The CDR3 sequence is 17 residues long. The CDR3 sequence is CASSESHRRKENTKAFF. CDR3 in DNA: TGCGCCAGCAGTGAGTCTCACAGAAGGAAAGAGAACACTAAAGCTTTCTTT.

The chain has TRBV27 and TRBJ2-7; 8 nucleotides match TRBD2. The ends lost 2 bases at V and 7 bases at J; junction bases unmatched: 19. Per germline, CDR1 MNHEY and CDR2 SMNVEV (reference sequence). This CDR3 spans 18 amino acids. CDR3 sequence (DNA): TGTGCCAGCAGTTTAGGGGGGCCAGCTAGCGGGTGGGTTCGGGAGCAGTACTTC. Translated: CASSLGGPASGWVREQYF.

Concerning this clonotype itself: It is likely a read error, because the conserved phenylalanine at the end of the CDR3 is missing. The rearrangement uses TRBV11-2 and TRBJ1-1, with TRBD1 as a possible D gene (5 bases). CDR1 SGHAT and CDR2 FQNNGV come from the germline V gene. This CDR3 is 14 amino acids long. The CDR3 DNA reads TGTGCCAGCAGCATAGTCGGGAGGGGCACTGGAGCTTTCCTT. This codes for CASSIVGRGTGAFL.